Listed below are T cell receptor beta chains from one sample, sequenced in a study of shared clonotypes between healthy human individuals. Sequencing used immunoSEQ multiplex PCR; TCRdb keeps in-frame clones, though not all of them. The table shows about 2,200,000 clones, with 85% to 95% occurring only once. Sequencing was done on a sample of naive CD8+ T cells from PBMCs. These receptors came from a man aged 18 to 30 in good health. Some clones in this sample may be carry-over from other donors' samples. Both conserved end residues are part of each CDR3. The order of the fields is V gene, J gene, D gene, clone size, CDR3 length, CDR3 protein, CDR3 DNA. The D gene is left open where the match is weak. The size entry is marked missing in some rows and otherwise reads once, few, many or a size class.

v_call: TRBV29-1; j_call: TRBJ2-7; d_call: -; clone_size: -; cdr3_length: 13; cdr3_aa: CSAQGGKTYEQYF; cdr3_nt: TGCAGCGCCCAGGGGGGCAAGACCTACGAGCAGTACTTC
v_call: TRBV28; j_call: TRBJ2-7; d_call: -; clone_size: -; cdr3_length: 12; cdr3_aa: CASSLGSYEQYF; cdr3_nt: TGTGCCAGCAGTTTGGGAAGCTACGAGCAGTACTTC
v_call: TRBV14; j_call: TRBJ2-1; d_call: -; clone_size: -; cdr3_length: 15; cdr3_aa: CASSQVVGPYNEQFF; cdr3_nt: TGTGCCAGCAGCCAAGTTGTGGGACCCTACAATGAGCAGTTCTTC
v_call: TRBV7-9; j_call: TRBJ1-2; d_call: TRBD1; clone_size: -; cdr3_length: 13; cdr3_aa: CASRDRGDYGYTF; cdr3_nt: TGTGCCAGCCGAGACAGGGGCGACTATGGCTACACCTTC
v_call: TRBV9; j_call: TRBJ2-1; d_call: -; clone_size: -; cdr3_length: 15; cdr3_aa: CASSAGLSSYNEQFF; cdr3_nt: TGTGCCAGCAGCGCTGGACTGAGCTCCTACAATGAGCAGTTCTTC
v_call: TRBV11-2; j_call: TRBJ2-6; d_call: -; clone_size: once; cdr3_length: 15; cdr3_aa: CASRPRASGANVLTF; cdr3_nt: TGTGCCAGCAGACCCCGGGCCTCTGGGGCCAACGTCCTGACTTTC
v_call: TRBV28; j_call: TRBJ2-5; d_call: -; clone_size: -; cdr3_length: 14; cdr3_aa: CASSLGQLVETQYF; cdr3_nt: TGTGCCAGCAGTTTAGGACAGCTAGTAGAGACCCAGTACTTC
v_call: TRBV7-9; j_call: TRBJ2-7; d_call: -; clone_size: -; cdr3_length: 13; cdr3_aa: CASRLDSSYEQYF; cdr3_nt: TGTGCCAGCCGGTTGGATAGCTCCTACGAGCAGTACTTC
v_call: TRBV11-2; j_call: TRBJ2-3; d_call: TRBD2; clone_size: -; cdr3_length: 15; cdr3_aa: CASSSQREWADTQYF; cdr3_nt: TGTGCCAGCAGCTCGCAGCGGGAGTGGGCAGATACGCAGTATTTT
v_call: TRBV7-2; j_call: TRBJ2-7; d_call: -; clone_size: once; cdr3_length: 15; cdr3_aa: CASNLGGTLSYEQYF; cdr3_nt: TGTGCCAGCAACTTAGGGGGGACCCTAAGCTACGAGCAGTACTTC
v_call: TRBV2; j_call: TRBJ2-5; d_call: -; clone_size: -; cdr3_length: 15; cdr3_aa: CASSDLRGRKETQYF; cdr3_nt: TGTGCCAGCAGTGATTTAAGAGGGAGGAAAGAGACCCAGTACTTC
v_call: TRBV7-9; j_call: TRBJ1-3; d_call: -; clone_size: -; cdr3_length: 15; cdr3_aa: CASSLSGAEGNTIYF; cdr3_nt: TGTGCCAGCAGCTTATCGGGGGCGGAGGGAAACACCATATATTTT
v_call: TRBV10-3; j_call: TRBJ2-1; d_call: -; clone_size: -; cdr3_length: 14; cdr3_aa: CAIQATDSYNEQFF; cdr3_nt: TGTGCCATCCAGGCGACTGACTCCTACAATGAGCAGTTCTTC
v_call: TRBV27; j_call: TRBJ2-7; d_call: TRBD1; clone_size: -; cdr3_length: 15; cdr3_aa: CASSETGGASYEQYF; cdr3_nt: TGTGCCAGCAGCGAAACAGGGGGCGCGTCGTACGAGCAGTACTTC
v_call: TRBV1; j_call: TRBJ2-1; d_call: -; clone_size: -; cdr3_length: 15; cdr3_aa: CTSSQDWGLRDEQFF; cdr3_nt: TGCACCAGCAGCCAAGATTGGGGCCTCCGCGATGAGCAGTTCTTC
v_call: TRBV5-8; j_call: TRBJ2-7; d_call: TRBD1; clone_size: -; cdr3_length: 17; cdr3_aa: CASSLGGDLTGVHEQYF; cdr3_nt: TGTGCCAGCAGCTTGGGAGGGGACTTGACAGGGGTCCACGAGCAGTACTTC
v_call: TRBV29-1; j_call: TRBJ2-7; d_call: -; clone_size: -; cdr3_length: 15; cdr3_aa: CSVIIFGIRSYEQYF; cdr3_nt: TGCAGCGTTATTATTTTTGGGATAAGGAGTTACGAGCAGTACTTC
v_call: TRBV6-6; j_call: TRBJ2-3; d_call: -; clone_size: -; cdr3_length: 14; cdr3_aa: CASKPERVTDTQYF; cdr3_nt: TGTGCCAGCAAGCCCGAGCGGGTCACAGATACGCAGTATTTT
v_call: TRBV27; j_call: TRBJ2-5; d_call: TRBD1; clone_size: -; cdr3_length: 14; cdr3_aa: CASSVQGGYGTQYF; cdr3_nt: TGTGCCAGCAGTGTACAGGGGGGTTACGGGACCCAGTACTTC
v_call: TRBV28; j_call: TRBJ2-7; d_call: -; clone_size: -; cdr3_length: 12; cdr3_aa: CASGRLFYEQYF; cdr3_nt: TGTGCCAGCGGTAGACTCTTCTACGAGCAGTACTTC
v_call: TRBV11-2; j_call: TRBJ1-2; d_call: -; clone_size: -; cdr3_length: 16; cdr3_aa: CASSSSGGHFLEGYTF; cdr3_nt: TGTGCCAGCAGCTCGTCCGGGGGACACTTTTTAGAAGGCTACACCTTC
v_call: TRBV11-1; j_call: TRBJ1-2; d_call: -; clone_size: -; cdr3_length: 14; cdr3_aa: CASSLGGLGYGYTF; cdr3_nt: TGTGCCAGCAGCTTAGGAGGATTGGGCTATGGCTACACCTTC
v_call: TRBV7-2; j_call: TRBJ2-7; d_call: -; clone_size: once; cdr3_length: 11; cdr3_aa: CASSPSLEQYF; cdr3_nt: TGTGCCAGCAGCCCCTCCCTCGAGCAGTACTTC
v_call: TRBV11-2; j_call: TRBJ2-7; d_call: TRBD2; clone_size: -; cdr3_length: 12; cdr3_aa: CASSPGGYEQYF; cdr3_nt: TGTGCCAGCAGCCCCGGGGGGTACGAGCAGTACTTC
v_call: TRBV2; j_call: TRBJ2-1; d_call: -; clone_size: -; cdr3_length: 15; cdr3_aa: CASSDVAEPYNEQFF; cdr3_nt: TGTGCCAGCAGTGACGTAGCGGAACCCTACAATGAGCAGTTCTTC
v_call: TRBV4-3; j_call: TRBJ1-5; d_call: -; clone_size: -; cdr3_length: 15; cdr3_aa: CASSPYTGSNQPQHF; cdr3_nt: TGCGCCAGCAGCCCCTACACCGGGAGCAATCAGCCCCAGCATTTT
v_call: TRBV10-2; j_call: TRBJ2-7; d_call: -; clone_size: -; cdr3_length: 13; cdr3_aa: CASREAAVYEQYF; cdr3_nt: TGCGCCAGCAGGGAAGCGGCAGTTTACGAGCAGTACTTC
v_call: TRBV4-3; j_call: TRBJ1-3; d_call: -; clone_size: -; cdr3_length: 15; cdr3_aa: CASSRGSGSGNTIYF; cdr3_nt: TGCGCCAGCAGTAGGGGATCAGGGTCTGGAAACACCATATATTTT
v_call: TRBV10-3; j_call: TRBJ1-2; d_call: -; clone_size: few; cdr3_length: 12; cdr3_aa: CAITGTADGYTF; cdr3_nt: TGTGCCATCACCGGGACCGCAGATGGCTACACCTTC
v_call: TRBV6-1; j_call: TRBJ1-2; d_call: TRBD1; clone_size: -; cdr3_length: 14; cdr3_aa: CASGRDRAHYGYTF; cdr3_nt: TGTGCCAGCGGGAGGGACAGGGCCCACTATGGCTACACCTTC
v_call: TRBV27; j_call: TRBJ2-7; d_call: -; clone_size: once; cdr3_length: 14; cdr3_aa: CASSSRGPAYEQYF; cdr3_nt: TGTGCCAGCAGTTCTCGGGGACCTGCCTACGAGCAGTACTTC